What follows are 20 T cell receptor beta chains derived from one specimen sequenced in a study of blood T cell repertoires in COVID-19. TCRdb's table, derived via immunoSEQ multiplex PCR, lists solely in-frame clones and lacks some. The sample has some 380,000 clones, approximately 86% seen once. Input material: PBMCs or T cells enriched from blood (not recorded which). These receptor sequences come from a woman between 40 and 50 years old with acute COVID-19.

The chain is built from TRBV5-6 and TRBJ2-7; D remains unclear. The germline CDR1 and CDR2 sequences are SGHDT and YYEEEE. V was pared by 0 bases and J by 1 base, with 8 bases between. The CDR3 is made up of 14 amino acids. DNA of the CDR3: TGTGCCAGCAGCTTGGGTTCTCGGTCCTACGAGCAGTACTTC. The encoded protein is CASSLGSRSYEQYF.

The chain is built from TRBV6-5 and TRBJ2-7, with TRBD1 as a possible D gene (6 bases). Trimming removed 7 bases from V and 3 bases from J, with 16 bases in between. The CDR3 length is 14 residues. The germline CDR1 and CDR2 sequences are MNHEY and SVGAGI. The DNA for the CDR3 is TGTGCCAGCACCTTCCGGACAGTAAACTACGAGCAGTACTTC. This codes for CASTFRTVNYEQYF.

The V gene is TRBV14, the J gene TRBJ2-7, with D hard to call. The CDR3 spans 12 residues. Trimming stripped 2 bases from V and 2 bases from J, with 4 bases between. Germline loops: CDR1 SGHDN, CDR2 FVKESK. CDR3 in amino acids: CASSQLTYEQYF. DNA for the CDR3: TGTGCCAGCAGCCAACTTACCTACGAGCAGTACTTC.

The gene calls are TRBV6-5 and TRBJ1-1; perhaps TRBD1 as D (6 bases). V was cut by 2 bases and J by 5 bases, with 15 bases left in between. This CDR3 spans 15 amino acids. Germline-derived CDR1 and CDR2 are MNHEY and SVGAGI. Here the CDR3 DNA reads TGTGCCAGCAGTTACCGGGACACCTCGGGGACTGAAGCTTTCTTT. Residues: CASSYRDTSGTEAFF.

CDR3 loop: CSASATGNTIYF. In nucleotides, the CDR3 is TGCAGTGCTAGTGCAACTGGAAACACCATATATTTT. J is TRBJ1-3 and V is TRBV20-1; D remains unclear. Trimming left V 3 bases short and J 2 bases short, with 5 bases between. The CDR3 extends over 12 amino acids. Per germline, CDR1 DFQATT and CDR2 SNEGSKA (reference sequence).

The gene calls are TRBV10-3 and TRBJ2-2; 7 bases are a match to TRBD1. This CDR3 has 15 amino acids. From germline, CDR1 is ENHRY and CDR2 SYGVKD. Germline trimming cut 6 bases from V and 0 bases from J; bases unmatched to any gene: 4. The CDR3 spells CAISSGTANTGELFF. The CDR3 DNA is TGTGCCATCAGCTCCGGGACAGCGAACACCGGGGAGCTGTTTTTT.

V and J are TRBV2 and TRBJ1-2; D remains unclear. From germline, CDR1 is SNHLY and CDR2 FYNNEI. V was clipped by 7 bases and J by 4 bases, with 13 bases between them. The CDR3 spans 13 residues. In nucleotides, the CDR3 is TGTGCCAGCAAGCTAGACCCTTTCTATGGCTACACCTTC. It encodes CASKLDPFYGYTF.

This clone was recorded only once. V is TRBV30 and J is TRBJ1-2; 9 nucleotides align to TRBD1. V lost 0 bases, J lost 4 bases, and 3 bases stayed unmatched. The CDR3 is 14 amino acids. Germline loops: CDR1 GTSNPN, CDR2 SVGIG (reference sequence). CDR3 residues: CAWSVTGGSYGYTF. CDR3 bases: TGTGCCTGGAGTGTAACAGGGGGCAGCTATGGCTACACCTTC.

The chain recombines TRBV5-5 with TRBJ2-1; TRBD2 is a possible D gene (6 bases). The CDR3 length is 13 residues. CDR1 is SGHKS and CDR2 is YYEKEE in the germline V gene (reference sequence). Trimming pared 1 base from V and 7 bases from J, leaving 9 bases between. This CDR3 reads CASSLTSSNEQFF. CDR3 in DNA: TGTGCCAGCAGCTTGACTAGCTCAAATGAGCAGTTCTTC.

The CDR3 sequence is CASSSTGAMNTEAFF. CDR3 coding DNA: TGTGCCAGCAGTTCAACCGGAGCGATGAACACTGAAGCTTTCTTT. The chain uses TRBV7-9 and TRBJ1-1; unclear D gene. Trimming removed 6 bases from V and 0 bases from J, with 14 bases in between. Germline CDR1 is SEHNR and CDR2 is FQNEAQ (reference sequence). The CDR3 is 15 residues long.

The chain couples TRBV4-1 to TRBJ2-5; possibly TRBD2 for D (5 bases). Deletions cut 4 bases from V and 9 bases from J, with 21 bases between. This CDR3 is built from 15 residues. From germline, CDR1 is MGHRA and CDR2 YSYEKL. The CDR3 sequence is CASSPSGLISVPQYF. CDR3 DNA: TGCGCCAGCAGCCCTTCGGGATTGATATCAGTTCCCCAGTACTTC.

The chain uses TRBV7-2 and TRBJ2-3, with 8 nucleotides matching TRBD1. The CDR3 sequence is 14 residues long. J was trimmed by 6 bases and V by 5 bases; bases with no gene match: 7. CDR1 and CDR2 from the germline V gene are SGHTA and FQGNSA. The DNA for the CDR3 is TGTGCCAGCAGCCCGGACAGGGTAGTGGATACGCAGTATTTT. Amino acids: CASSPDRVVDTQYF. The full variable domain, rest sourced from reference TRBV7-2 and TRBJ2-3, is GAGVSQSPSNKVTEKGKDVELRCDPISGHTALYWYRQSLGQGLEFLIYFQGNSAPDKSGLPSDRFSAERTGGSVSTLTIQRTQQEDSAVYLCASSPDRVVDTQYFGPGTRLTVL.

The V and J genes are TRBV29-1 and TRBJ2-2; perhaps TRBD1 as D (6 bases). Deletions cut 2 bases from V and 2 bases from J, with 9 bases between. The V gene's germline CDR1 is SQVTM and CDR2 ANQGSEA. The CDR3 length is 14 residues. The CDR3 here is CSVEPGDNTGELFF. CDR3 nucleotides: TGCAGCGTTGAACCAGGGGATAACACCGGGGAGCTGTTTTTT.

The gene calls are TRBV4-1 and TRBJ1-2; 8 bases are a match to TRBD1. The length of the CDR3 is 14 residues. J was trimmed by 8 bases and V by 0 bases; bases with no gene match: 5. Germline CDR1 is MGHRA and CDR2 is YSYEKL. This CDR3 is CASSQEGRGQGYTF. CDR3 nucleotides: TGCGCCAGCAGCCAAGAAGGCAGGGGGCAAGGCTACACCTTC.

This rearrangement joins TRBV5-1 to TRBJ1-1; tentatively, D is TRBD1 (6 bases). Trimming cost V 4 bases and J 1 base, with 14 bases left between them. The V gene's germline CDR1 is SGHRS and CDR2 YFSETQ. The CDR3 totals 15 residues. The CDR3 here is CASSLGQPENTEAFF. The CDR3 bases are TGCGCCAGCAGCCTTGGACAGCCGGAGAACACTGAAGCTTTCTTT.

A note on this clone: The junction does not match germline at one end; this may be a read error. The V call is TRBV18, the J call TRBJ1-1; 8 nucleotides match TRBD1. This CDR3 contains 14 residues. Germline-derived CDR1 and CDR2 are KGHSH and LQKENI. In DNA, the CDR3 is TGTGCCAGCTCGCCACAGGGGGTTGTCACTGAAGCTTTCTTT. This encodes CASSPQGVVTEAFF.

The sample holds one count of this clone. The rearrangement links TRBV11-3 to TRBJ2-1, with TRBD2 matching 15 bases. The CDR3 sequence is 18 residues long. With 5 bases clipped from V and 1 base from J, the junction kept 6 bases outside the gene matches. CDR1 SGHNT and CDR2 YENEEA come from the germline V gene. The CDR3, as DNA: TGTGCCAGCAGCCCACGGACTAGCGGGGGGGCGTCCTACAATGAGCAGTTCTTC. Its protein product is CASSPRTSGGASYNEQFF.

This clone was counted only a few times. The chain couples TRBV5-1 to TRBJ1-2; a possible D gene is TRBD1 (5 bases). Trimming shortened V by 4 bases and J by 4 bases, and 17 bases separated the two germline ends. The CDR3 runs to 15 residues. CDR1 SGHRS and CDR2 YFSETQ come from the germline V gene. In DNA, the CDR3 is TGCGCCAGCAGCCCCAAACAGGAGAGTAGCTATGGCTACACCTTC. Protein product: CASSPKQESSYGYTF.

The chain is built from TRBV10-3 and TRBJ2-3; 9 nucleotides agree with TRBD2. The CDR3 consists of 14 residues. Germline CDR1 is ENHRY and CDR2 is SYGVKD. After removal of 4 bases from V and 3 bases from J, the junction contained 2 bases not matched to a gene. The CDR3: CAISVAGGTDTQYF. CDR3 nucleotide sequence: TGTGCCATCAGTGTCGCGGGGGGGACAGATACGCAGTATTTT.

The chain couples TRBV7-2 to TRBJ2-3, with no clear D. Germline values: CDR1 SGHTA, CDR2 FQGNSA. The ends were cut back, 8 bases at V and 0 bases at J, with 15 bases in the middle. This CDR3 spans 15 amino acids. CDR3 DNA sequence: TGTGCCAGCCGTTTTGGGCTCCCTAGCACAGATACGCAGTATTTT. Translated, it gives CASRFGLPSTDTQYF.